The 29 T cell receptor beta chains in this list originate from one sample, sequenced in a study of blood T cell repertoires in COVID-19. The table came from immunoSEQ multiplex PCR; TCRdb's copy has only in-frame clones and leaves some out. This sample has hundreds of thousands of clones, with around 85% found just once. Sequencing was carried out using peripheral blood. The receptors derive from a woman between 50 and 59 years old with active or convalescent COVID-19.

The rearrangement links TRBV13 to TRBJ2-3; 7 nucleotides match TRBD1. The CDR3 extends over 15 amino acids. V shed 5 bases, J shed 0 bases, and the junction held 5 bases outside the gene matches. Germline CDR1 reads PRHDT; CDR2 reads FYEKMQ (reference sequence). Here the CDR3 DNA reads TGTGCCAGCAGCCCTCGGACAGGTAGCACAGATACGCAGTATTTT. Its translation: CASSPRTGSTDTQYF.

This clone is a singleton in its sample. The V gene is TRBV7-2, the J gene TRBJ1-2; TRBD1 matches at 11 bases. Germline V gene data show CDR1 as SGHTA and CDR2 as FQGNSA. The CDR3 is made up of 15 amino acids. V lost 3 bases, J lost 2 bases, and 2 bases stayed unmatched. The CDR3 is CASSLWDRGNYGYTF. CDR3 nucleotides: TGTGCCAGCAGCTTGTGGGACAGGGGGAACTATGGCTACACCTTC.

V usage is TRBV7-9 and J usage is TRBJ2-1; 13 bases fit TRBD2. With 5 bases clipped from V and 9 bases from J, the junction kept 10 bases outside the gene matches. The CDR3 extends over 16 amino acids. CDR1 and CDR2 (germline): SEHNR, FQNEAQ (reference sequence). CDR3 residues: CASSLPGLAGVVEQFF. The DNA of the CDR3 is TGTGCCAGCAGCCTCCCTGGACTAGCGGGAGTGGTTGAGCAGTTCTTC. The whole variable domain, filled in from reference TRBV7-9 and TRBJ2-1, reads DTGVSQNPRHKITKRGQNVTFRCDPISEHNRLYWYRQTLGQGPEFLTYFQNEAQLEKSRLLSDRFSAERPKGSFSTLEIQRTEQGDSAMYLCASSLPGLAGVVEQFFGPGTRLTVL.

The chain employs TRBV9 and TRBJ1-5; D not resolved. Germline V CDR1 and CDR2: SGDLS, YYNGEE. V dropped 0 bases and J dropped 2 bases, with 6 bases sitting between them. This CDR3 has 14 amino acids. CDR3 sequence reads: CASSVGDRNQPQHF. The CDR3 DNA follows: TGTGCCAGCAGCGTAGGCGATCGCAATCAGCCCCAGCATTTT. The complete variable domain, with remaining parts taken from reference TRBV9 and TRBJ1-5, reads DSGVTQTPKHLITATGQRVTLRCSPRSGDLSVYWYQQSLDQGLQFLIQYYNGEERAKGNILERFSAQQFPDLHSELNLSSLELGDSALYFCASSVGDRNQPQHFGDGTRLSIL.

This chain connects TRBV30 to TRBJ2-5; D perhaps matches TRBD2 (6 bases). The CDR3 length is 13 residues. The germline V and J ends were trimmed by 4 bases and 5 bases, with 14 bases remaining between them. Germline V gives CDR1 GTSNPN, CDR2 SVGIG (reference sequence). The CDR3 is CAWTLLAPETQYF. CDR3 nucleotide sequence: TGTGCCTGGACCCTCCTAGCGCCGGAGACCCAGTACTTC.

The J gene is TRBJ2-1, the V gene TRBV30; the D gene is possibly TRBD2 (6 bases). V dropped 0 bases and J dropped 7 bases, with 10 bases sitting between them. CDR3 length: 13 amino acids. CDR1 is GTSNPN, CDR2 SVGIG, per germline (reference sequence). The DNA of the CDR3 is TGTGCCTGGAGTGTACTTGCGGGGAATGAGCAGTTCTTC. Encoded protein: CAWSVLAGNEQFF.

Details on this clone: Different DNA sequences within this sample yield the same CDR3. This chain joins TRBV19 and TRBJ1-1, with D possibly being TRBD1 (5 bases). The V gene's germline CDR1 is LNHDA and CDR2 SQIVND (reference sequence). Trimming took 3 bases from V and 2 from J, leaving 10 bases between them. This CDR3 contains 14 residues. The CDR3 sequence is CASSIGAANTEAFF. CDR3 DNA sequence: TGTGCCAGTAGTATTGGGGCCGCTAACACTGAAGCTTTCTTT.

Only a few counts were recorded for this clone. CDR3 loop: CASSPRGGLRTEAFF. CDR3 in DNA: TGTGCCAGCAGTCCCCGGGGGGGATTAAGGACTGAAGCTTTCTTT. The chain uses TRBV6-5 and TRBJ1-1; a possible D gene is TRBD1 (5 bases). Looked up from germline, CDR1 is MNHEY and CDR2 is SVGAGI. The CDR3 has 15 amino acids. V dropped 5 bases and J dropped 5 bases, with 18 bases sitting between them.

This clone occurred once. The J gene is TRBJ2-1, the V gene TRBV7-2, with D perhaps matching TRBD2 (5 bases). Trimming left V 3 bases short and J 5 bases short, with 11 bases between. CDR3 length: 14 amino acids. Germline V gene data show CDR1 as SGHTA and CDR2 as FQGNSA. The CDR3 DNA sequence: TGTGCCAGCAGCTTTTCGGACGGGAACAATGAGCAGTTCTTC. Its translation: CASSFSDGNNEQFF.

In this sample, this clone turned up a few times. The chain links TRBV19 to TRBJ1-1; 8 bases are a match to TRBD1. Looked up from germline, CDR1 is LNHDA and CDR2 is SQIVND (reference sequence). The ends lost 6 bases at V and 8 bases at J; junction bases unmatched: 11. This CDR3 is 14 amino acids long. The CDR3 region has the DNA TGTGCCAGTAGAATGGGGCTCAGGGACAGGGAAGCTTTCTTT. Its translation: CASRMGLRDREAFF.

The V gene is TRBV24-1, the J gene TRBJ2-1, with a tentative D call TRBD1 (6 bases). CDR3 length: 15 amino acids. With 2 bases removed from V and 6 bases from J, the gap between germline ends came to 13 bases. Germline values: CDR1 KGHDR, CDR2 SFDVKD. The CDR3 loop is CATSDSGHLANEQFF. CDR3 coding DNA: TGTGCCACCAGTGATTCGGGACACTTGGCCAATGAGCAGTTCTTC.

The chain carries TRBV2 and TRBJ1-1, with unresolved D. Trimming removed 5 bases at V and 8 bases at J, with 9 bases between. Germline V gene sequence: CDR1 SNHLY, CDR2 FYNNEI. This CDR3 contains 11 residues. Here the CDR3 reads CASSNYGEAFF. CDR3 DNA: TGTGCCAGCAGTAATTACGGGGAAGCTTTCTTT.

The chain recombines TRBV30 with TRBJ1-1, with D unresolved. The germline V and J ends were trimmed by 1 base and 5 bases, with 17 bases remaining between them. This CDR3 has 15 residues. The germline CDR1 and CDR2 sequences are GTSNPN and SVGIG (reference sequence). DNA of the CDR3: TGTGCCTGGAGTGCTCGTTGGAGCGGCGGGACTGAAGCTTTCTTT. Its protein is CAWSARWSGGTEAFF.

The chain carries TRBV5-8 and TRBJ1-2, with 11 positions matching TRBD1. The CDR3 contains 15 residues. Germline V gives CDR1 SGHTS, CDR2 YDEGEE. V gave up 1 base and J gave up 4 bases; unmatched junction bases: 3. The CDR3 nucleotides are TGTGCCAGCAGCTTGTGGGACAGGGGGTCCTATGGCTACACCTTC. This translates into CASSLWDRGSYGYTF. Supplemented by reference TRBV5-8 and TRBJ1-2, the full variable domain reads EAGVTQSPTHLIKTRGQQATLRCSPISGHTSVYWYQQALGLGLQFLLWYDEGEERNRGNFPPRFSGRQFPNYSSELNVNALELEDSALYLCASSLWDRGSYGYTFGSGTRLTVV.

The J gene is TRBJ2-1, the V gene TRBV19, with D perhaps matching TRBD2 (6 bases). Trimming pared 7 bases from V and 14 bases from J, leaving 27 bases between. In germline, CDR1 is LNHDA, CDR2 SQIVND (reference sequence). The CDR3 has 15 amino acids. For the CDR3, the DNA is TGTGCCAGTACCACAACCCATCTCGGGACTTCGAGGGAGTTCTTC. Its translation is CASTTTHLGTSREFF.

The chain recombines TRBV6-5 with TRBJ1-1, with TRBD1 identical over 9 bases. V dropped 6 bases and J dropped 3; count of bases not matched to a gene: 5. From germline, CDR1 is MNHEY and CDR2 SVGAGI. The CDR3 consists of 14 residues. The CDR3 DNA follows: TGTGCCAGCAGGTGGACAGGGGTGGACACTGAAGCTTTCTTT. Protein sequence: CASRWTGVDTEAFF.

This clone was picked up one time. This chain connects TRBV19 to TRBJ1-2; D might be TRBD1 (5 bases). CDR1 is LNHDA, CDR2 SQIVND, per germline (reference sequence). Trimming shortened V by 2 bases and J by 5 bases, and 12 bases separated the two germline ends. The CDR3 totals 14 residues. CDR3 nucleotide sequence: TGTGCCAGTAGTATACCCAGGGCCAATTATGGCTACACCTTC. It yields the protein CASSIPRANYGYTF.

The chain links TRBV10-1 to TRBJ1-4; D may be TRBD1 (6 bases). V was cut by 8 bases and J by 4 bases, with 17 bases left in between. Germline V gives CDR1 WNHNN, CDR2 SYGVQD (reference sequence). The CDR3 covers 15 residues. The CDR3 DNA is TGCGCCAGCTCCACCGGGACACCTGATAATGAAAAACTGTTTTTT. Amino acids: CASSTGTPDNEKLFF.

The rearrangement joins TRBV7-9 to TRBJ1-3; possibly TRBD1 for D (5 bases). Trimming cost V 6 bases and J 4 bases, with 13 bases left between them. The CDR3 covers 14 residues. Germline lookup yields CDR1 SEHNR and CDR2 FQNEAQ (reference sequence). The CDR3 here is CASRSQGGGNTIYF. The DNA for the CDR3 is TGTGCCAGCAGGAGTCAGGGAGGCGGAAACACCATATATTTT.

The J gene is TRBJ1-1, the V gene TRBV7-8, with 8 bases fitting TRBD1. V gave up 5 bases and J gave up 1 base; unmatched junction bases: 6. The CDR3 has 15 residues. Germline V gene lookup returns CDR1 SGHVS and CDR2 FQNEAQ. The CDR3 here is CASSLGQGANTEAFF. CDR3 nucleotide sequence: TGTGCCAGCAGCCTTGGACAGGGTGCGAACACTGAAGCTTTCTTT.

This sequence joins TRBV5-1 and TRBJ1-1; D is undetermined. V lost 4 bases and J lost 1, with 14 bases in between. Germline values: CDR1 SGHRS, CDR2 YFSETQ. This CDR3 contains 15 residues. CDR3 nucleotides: TGCGCCAGCAGCGGCCGGGAGCTAGGGAACACTGAAGCTTTCTTT. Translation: CASSGRELGNTEAFF.

In nucleotides, the CDR3 is TGTGCCAGCAGACAACAGGGGGGCACTGAAGCTTTCTTT. As protein: CASRQQGGTEAFF. This sequence joins TRBV7-3 and TRBJ1-1, with TRBD1 identical over 8 bases. The length of the CDR3 is 13 residues. Per the germline V gene, CDR1 is SGHTA and CDR2 is FQGTGA. J was trimmed by 4 bases and V by 6 bases; bases with no gene match: 4.

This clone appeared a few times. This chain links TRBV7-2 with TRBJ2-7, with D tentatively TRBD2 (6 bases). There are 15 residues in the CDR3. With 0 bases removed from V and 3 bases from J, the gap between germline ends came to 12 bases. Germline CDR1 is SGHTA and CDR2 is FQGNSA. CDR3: CASSLAAGGIYEQYF. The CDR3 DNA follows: TGTGCCAGCAGCTTAGCTGCTGGCGGGATCTACGAGCAGTACTTC. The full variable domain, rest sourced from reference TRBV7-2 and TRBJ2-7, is GAGVSQSPSNKVTEKGKDVELRCDPISGHTALYWYRQSLGQGLEFLIYFQGNSAPDKSGLPSDRFSAERTGGSVSTLTIQRTQQEDSAVYLCASSLAAGGIYEQYFGPGTRLTVT.

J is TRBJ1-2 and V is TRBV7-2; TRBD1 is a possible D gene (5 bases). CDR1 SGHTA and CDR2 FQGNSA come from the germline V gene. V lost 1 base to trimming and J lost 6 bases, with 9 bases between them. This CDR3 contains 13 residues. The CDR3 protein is CASSLGGGDGYTF. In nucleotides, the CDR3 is TGTGCCAGCAGCTTAGGGGGAGGGGATGGCTACACCTTC. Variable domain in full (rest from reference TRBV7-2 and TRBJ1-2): GAGVSQSPSNKVTEKGKDVELRCDPISGHTALYWYRQSLGQGLEFLIYFQGNSAPDKSGLPSDRFSAERTGGSVSTLTIQRTQQEDSAVYLCASSLGGGDGYTFGSGTRLTVV.

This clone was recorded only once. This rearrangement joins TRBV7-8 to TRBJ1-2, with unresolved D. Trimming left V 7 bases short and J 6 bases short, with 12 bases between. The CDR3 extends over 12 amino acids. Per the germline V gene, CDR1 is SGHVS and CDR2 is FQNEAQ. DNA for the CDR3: TGTGCCAGCACCCGGTGGGAGGATGGCTACACCTTC. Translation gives CASTRWEDGYTF.

Written as DNA, the CDR3 is TGCGCCAGCAGCCCGAATCCGGGACTGATGAACACTGAAGCTTTCTTT. Encoded protein: CASSPNPGLMNTEAFF. This rearrangement joins TRBV5-1 to TRBJ1-1, with D possibly being TRBD1 (5 bases). The CDR3 loop spans 16 amino acids. CDR1 is SGHRS, CDR2 YFSETQ, per germline. The ends were cut back, 4 bases at V and 0 bases at J, with 16 bases in the middle.

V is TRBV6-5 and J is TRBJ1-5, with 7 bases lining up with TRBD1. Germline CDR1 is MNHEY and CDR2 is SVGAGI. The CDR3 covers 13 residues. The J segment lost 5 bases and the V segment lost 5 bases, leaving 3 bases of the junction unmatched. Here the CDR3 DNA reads TGTGCCAGCAGTCAGCAGGGGGATCAGCCCCAGCATTTT. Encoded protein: CASSQQGDQPQHF.

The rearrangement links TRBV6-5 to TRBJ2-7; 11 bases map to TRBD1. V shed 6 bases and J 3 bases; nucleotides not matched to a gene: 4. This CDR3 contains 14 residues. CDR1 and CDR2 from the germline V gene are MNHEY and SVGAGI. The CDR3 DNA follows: TGTGCCAGCAGGGGACAGGGGGGACACTACGAGCAGTACTTC. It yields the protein CASRGQGGHYEQYF.

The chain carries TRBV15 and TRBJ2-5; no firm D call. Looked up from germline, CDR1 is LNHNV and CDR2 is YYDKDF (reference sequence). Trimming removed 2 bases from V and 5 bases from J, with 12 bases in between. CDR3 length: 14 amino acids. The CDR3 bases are TGTGCCACCAGCAGAACTTCGCTCGGGGAGACCCAGTACTTC. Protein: CATSRTSLGETQYF.